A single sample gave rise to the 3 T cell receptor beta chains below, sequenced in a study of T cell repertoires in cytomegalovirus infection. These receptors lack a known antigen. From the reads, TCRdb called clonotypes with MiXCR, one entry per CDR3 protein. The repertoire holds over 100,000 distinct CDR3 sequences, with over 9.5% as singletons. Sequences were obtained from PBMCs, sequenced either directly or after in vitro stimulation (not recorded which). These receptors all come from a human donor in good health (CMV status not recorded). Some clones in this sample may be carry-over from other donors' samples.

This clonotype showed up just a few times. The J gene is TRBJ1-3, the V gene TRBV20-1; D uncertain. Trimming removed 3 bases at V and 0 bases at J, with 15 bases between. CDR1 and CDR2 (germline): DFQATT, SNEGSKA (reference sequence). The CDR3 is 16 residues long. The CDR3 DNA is TGCAGTGCTAGCCGGGAGGGAAGCGGCTCTGGAAACACCATATATTTT. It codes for CSASREGSGSGNTIYF.

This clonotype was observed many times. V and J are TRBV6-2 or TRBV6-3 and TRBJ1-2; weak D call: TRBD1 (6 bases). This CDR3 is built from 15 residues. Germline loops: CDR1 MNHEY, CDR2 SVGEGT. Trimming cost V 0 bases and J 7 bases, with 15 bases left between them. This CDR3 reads CASSYSETGMGGYTF. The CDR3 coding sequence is TGTGCCAGCAGTTACTCGGAAACAGGGATGGGTGGCTACACCTTC.

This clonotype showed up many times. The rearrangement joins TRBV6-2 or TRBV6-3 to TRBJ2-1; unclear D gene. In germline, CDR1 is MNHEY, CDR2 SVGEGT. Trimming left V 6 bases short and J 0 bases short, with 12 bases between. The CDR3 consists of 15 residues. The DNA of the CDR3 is TGTGCCAGCAGCCCGACTTCGAGCTCCTACAATGAGCAGTTCTTC. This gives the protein CASSPTSSSYNEQFF.